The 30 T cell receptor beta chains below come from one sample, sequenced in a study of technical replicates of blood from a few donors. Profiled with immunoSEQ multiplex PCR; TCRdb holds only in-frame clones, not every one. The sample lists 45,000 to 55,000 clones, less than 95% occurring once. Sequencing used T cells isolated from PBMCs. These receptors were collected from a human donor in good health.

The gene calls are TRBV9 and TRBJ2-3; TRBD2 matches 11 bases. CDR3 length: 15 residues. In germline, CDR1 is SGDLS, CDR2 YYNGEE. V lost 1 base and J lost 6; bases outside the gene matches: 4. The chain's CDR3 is CASSVIAGGLDTQYF. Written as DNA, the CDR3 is TGTGCCAGCAGCGTAATAGCGGGGGGGCTCGATACGCAGTATTTT.

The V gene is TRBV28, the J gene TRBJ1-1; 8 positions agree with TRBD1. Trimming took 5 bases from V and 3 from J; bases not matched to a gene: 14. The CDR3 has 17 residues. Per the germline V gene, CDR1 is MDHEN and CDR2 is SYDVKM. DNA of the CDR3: TGTGCCAGCAGTCCAATCGGGGGCAGGGGGCGAGACACTGAAGCTTTCTTT. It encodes CASSPIGGRGRDTEAFF. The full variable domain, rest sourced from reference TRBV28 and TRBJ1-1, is DVKVTQSSRYLVKRTGEKVFLECVQDMDHENMFWYRQDPGLGLRLIYFSYDVKMKEKGDIPEGYSVSREKKERFSLILESASTNQTSMYLCASSPIGGRGRDTEAFFGQGTRLTVV.

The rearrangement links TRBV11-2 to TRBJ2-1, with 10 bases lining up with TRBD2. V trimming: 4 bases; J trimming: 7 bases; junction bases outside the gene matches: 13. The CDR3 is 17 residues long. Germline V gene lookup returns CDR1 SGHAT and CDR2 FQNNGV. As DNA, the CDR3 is TGTGCCAGCAGCTCAATCCCCGGGACTAGCGTCGGAAATGAGCAGTTCTTC. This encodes CASSSIPGTSVGNEQFF.

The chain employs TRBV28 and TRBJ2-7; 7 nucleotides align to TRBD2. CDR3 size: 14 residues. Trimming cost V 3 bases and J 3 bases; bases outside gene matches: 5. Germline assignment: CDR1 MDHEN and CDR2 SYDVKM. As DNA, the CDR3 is TGTGCCAGCAGTTTTGGGGGGGTTTTCTACGAGCAGTACTTC. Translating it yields CASSFGGVFYEQYF.

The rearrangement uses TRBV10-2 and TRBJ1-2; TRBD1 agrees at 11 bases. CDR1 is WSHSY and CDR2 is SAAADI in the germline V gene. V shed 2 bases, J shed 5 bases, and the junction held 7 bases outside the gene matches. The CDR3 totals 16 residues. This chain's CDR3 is CASSEPPGTGGYGYTF. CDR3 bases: TGCGCCAGCAGTGAGCCTCCCGGGACAGGGGGGTATGGCTACACCTTC.

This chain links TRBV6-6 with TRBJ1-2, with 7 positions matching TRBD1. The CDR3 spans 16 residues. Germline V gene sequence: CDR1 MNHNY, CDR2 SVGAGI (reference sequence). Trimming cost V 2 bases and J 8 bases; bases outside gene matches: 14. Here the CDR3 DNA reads TGTGCCAGCAGTTACGGCCGAACCCAGGGGGTTTTGGGCTACACCTTC. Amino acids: CASSYGRTQGVLGYTF.

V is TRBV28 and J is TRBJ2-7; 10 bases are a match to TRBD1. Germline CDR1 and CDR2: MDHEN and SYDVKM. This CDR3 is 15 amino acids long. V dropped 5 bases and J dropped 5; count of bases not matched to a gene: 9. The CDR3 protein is CASSPTGGFLDEQYF. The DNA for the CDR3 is TGTGCCAGCAGTCCGACAGGGGGCTTCCTAGACGAGCAGTACTTC.

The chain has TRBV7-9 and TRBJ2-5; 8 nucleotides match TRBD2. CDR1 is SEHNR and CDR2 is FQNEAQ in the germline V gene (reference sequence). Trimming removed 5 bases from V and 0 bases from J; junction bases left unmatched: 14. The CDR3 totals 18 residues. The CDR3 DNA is TGTGCCAGCAGCCCTTTGTGGGGGACTAGGGGGTACCAAGAGACCCAGTACTTC. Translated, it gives CASSPLWGTRGYQETQYF.

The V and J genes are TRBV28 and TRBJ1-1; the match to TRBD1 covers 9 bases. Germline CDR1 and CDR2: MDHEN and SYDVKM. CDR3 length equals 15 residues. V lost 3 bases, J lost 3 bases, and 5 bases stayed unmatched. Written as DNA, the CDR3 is TGTGCCAGCAGTTTTGGGACAGGGTTCGACACTGAAGCTTTCTTT. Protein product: CASSFGTGFDTEAFF.

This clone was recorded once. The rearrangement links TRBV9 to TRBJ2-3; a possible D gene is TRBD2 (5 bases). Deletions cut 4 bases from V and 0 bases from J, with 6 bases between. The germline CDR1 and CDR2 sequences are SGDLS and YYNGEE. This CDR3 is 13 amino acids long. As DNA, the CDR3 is TGTGCCAGCAGCAGGACTAGCACAGATACGCAGTATTTT. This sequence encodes CASSRTSTDTQYF.

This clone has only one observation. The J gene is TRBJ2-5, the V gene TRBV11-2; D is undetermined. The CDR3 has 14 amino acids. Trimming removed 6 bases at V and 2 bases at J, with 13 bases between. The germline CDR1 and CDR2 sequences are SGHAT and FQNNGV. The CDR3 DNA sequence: TGTGCCAGCAGACGGAGAGCGTTGCAAGAGACCCAGTACTTC. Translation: CASRRRALQETQYF. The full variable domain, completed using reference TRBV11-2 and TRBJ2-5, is EAGVAQSPRYKIIEKRQSVAFWCNPISGHATLYWYQQILGQGPKLLIQFQNNGVVDDSQLPKDRFSAERLKGVDSTLKIQPAKLEDSAVYLCASRRRALQETQYFGPGTRLLVL.

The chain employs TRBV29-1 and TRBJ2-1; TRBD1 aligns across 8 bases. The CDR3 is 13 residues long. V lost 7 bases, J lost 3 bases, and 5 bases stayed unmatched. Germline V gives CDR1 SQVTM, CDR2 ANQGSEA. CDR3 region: CSADREHYNEQFF. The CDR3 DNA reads TGCAGCGCGGACAGGGAACACTACAATGAGCAGTTCTTC.

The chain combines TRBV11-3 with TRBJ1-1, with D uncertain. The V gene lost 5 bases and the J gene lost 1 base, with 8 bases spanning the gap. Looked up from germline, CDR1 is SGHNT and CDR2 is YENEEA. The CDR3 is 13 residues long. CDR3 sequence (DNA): TGTGCCAGCAGCGCTGGAGGGAACACTGAAGCTTTCTTT. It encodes CASSAGGNTEAFF.

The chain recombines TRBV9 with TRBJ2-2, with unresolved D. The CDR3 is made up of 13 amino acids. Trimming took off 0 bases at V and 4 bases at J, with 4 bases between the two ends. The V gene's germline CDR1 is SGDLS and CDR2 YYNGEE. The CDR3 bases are TGTGCCAGCAGCGTAGTCCTCACCGGGGAGCTGTTTTTT. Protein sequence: CASSVVLTGELFF.

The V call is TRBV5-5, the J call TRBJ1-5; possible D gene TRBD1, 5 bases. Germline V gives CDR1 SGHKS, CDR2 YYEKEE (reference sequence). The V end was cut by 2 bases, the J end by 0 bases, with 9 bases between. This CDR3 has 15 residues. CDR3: CASSFRGVSNQPQHF. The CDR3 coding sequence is TGTGCCAGCAGCTTTCGGGGGGTTAGCAATCAGCCCCAGCATTTT.

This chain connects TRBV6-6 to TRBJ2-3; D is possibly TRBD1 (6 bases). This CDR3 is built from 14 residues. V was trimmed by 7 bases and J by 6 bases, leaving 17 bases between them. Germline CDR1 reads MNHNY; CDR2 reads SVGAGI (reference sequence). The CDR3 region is CASKPGQAMDTQYF. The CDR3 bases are TGTGCCAGCAAACCGGGACAAGCCATGGATACGCAGTATTTT.

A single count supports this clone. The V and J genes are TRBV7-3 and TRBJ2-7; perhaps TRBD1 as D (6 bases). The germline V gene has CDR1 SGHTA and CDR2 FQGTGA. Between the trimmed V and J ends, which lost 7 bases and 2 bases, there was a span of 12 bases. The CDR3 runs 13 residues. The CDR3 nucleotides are TGTGCCAGCATCAGGGGATGGGCCTACGAGCAGTACTTC. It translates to CASIRGWAYEQYF.

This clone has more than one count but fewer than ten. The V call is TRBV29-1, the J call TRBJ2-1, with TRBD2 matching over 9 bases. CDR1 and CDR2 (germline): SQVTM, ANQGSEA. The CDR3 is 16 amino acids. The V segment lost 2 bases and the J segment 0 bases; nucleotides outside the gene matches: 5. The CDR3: CSVESFSGSSYNEQFF. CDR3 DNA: TGCAGCGTTGAATCCTTTAGCGGGAGCTCCTACAATGAGCAGTTCTTC.

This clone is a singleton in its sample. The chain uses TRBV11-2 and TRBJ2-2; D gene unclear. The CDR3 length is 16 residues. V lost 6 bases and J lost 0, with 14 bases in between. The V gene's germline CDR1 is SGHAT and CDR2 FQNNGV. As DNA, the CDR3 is TGTGCCAGCAGGACCCTACTATCTCCGAACACCGGGGAGCTGTTTTTT. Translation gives CASRTLLSPNTGELFF.

The CDR3 here is CASSSDRTYEQYF. DNA of the CDR3: TGTGCCAGCAGCTCCGACAGAACCTACGAGCAGTACTTC. The V and J genes are TRBV7-9 and TRBJ2-7, with D possibly TRBD1 on 5 matching bases. This CDR3 contains 13 residues. Germline values: CDR1 SEHNR, CDR2 FQNEAQ (reference sequence). Trimming took off 4 bases at V and 2 bases at J, with 9 bases between the two ends.

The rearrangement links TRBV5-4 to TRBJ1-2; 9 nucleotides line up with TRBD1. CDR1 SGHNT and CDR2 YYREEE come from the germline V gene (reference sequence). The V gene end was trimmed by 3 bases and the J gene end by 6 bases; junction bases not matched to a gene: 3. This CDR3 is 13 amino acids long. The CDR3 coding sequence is TGTGCCAGCAGCTACCGGGACAGGGATGGCTACACCTTC. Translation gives CASSYRDRDGYTF.

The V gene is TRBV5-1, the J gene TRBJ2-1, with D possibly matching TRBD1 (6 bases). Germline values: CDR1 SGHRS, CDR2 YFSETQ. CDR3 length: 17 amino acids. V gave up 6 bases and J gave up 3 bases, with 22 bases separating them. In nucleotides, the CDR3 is TGCGCCAGCACCCTTCGTCCGGGACAAAACTACTACAATGAGCAGTTCTTC. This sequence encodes CASTLRPGQNYYNEQFF.

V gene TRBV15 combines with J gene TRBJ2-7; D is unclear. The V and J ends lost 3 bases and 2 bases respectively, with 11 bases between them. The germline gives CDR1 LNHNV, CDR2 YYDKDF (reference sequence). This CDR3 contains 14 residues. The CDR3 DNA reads TGTGCCACCAGCAGTGCGGCGGAAGCCTACGAGCAGTACTTC. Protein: CATSSAAEAYEQYF.

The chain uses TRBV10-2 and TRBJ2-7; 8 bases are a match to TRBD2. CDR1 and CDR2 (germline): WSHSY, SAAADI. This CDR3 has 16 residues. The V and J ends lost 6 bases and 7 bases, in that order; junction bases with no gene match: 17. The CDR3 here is CASSEGTRFSVGEQYF. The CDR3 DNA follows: TGCGCCAGCAGCGAAGGGACTAGGTTTTCTGTGGGAGAGCAGTACTTC.

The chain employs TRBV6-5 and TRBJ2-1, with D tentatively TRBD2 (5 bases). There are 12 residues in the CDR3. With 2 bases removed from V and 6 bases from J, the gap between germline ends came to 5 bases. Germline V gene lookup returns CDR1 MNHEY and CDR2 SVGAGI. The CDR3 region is CASSYGSNEQFF. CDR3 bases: TGTGCCAGCAGTTACGGGAGCAATGAGCAGTTCTTC.

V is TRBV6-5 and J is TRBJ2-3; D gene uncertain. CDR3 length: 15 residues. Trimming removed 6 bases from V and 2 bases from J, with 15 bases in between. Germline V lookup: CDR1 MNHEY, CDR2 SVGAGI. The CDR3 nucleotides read TGTGCCAGCAGCCTACGTTGGAGTCCCACAGATACGCAGTATTTT. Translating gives CASSLRWSPTDTQYF.

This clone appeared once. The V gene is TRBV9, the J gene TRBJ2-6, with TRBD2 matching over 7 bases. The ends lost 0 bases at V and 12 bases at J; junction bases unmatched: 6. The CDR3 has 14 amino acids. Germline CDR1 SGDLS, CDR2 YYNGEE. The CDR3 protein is CASSVATGGGVLTF. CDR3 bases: TGTGCCAGCAGCGTAGCTACGGGAGGTGGCGTCCTGACTTTC.

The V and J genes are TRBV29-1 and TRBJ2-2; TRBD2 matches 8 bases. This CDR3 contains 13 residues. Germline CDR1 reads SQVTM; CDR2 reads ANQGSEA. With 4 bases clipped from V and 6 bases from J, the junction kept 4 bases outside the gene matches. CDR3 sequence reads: CSVASGSSGELFF. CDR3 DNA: TGCAGCGTTGCCAGCGGGAGTTCCGGGGAGCTGTTTTTT.

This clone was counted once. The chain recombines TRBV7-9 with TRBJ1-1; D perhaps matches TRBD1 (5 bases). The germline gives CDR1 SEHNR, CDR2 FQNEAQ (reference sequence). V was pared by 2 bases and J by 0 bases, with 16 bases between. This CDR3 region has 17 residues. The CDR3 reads CASSLNGGERMNTEAFF. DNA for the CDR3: TGTGCCAGCAGCTTAAATGGGGGGGAGCGCATGAACACTGAAGCTTTCTTT.

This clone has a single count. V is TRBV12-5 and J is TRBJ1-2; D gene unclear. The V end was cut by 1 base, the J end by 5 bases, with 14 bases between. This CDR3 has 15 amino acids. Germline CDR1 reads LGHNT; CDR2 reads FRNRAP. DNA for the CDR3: TGTGCTAGTGGTTTGGGAAAGGGAGTATTATATGGCTACACCTTC. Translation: CASGLGKGVLYGYTF.